The sequence of this T cell receptor (beta chain) was determined in a study of blood T cell repertoires in COVID-19. Individuals drawn from 20 to 30 US areas were about 18 to 89 years old. Germline assignment: CDR1 GTSNPN and CDR2 SVGIG (reference sequence). The ends were cut back, 0 bases at V and 4 bases at J, with 10 bases in the middle. The CDR3 consists of 14 residues. The table came from immunoSEQ multiplex PCR; TCRdb's copy has only in-frame clones and leaves some out. This sample has about 310,000 clones, with about 85% found just once. The J gene is TRBJ1-5, the V gene TRBV30; the D gene is possibly TRBD1 (6 bases). This TCR derives from a woman aged 25 to 45 who had been exposed to COVID-19. Sequencing was carried out using PBMCs or T cells enriched from blood (not recorded which). This chain's CDR3 is CAWSVRTANQPQHF. The CDR3 DNA sequence: TGTGCCTGGAGTGTAAGGACAGCTAATCAGCCCCAGCATTTT.